The 30 T cell receptor beta chains in this list originate from one sample, sequenced in a study of T-cell memory formation after mild COVID-19. Each CDR3 protein is one row after TCRdb ran MiXCR on the 5' RACE reads. Found here are more than 400,000 distinct CDR3 sequences, around a sixth of them singletons; the top ten hold around 12%. Source material: PBMCs or a T cell subset sorted from them (not recorded which). These receptors all come from an adult woman who had mild COVID-19 (a few samples of this study predate the infection). Cell type and time point are not known.

In its sample, this clonotype was seen a few times. The chain recombines TRBV12-3 or TRBV12-4 with TRBJ2-1; 8 bases match TRBD2. The CDR3 is 13 residues long. The trim removed 0 bases at V and 9 bases at J, leaving 1 base unmatched. The chain's CDR3 is CASSLAAGGEQFF. The CDR3 nucleotides are TGTGCCAGCAGTTTAGCTGCGGGGGGTGAGCAGTTCTTC.

V usage is TRBV20-1 and J usage is TRBJ2-1; 11 nucleotides align to TRBD2. CDR1 is DFQATT, CDR2 SNEGSKA, per germline (reference sequence). This CDR3 region has 14 residues. The ends lost 5 bases at V and 3 bases at J; junction bases unmatched: 3. The CDR3 is CSAYTSGGYNEQFF. For the CDR3, the DNA is TGCAGTGCTTATACTAGCGGGGGCTACAATGAGCAGTTCTTC.

This clonotype has a handful of counts. CDR3 nucleotide sequence: TGTGCCAGCAGTTACTCGAGTGCGGGGAGGAAGACCCAGTACTTC. Its translation is CASSYSSAGRKTQYF. The chain carries TRBV6-5 and TRBJ2-5; D possibly corresponds to TRBD2 (6 bases). CDR3 size: 15 residues. Trimming cost V 0 bases and J 6 bases, with 14 bases left between them. CDR1 is MNHEY, CDR2 SVGAGI, per germline.

This sequence joins TRBV7-2 and TRBJ1-2; D gene uncertain. Trimming stripped 1 base from V and 4 bases from J, with 16 bases between. CDR3 length equals 16 residues. Germline V lookup: CDR1 SGHTA, CDR2 FQGNSA. The CDR3 loop is CASSLGALLLLYGYTF. CDR3 nucleotides: TGTGCCAGCAGCTTAGGGGCCCTCCTTCTTCTCTATGGCTACACCTTC.

V usage is TRBV18 and J usage is TRBJ2-7; either TRBD1 or TRBD2 may supply D (5 bases each). CDR1 and CDR2 (germline): KGHSH, LQKENI. The V and J ends lost 6 bases and 0 bases respectively, with 9 bases between them. This CDR3 is 13 amino acids long. The CDR3 sequence is CASSGTDSYEQYF. In DNA, the CDR3 is TGTGCCAGCTCGGGGACGGACTCCTACGAGCAGTACTTC.

The chain combines TRBV2 with TRBJ2-2, with D unresolved. The CDR3 consists of 13 residues. With 8 bases removed from V and 0 bases from J, the gap between germline ends came to 7 bases. Germline lookup yields CDR1 SNHLY and CDR2 FYNNEI. This chain's CDR3 is CASGRTNTGELFF. As DNA, the CDR3 is TGTGCCAGCGGGCGGACGAACACCGGGGAGCTGTTTTTT.

With respect to this clonotype: Germline and junction disagree at one end, which may indicate a read error. This chain uses TRBV9 with TRBJ2-1; 8 bases align to TRBD2. From germline, CDR1 is SGDLS and CDR2 YYNGEE. This CDR3 has 17 amino acids. CDR3 residues: CASSASSGLAPPNGQFF. The DNA for the CDR3 is TGTGCCAGCAGCGCATCCTCCGGACTAGCCCCCCCAAATGGGCAGTTCTTC.

The chain recombines TRBV25-1 with TRBJ2-2; the match to TRBD1 covers 11 bases. Germline CDR1 reads MGHDK; CDR2 reads SYGVNS. The CDR3 is 15 amino acids. With 6 bases clipped from V and 6 bases from J, the junction kept 6 bases outside the gene matches. DNA of the CDR3: TGTGCCAGCAGGGCCCCGGGACAGGGGGCCGGGGAGCTGTTTTTT. This translates into CASRAPGQGAGELFF.

The chain employs TRBV5-1 and TRBJ2-7; 8 bases line up with TRBD2. The length of the CDR3 is 18 residues. V shed 0 bases, J shed 3 bases, and the junction held 14 bases outside the gene matches. From germline, CDR1 is SGHRS and CDR2 YFSETQ. CDR3 nucleotide sequence: TGCGCCAGCAGCTTGGGCGGGGGGTCTCCCTCGGGGCTCTACGAGCAGTACTTC. It codes for CASSLGGGSPSGLYEQYF. Together with reference TRBV5-1 and TRBJ2-7, the CDR3 gives the full variable domain: KAGVTQTPRYLIKTRGQQVTLSCSPISGHRSVSWYQQTPGQGLQFLFEYFSETQRNKGNFPGRFSGRQFSNSRSEMNVSTLELGDSALYLCASSLGGGSPSGLYEQYFGPGTRLTVT.

This clonotype came up a few times. The chain joins TRBV5-4 to TRBJ2-3; 11 nucleotides match TRBD2. The trim removed 4 bases at V and 3 bases at J, leaving 7 bases unmatched. The CDR3 contains 16 residues. Looked up from germline, CDR1 is SGHNT and CDR2 is YYREEE (reference sequence). CDR3 loop: CASSLPGTSGTDTQYF. CDR3 nucleotide sequence: TGTGCCAGCAGCCTCCCCGGGACTAGCGGTACAGATACGCAGTATTTT.

This clonotype was recorded a few times. The chain is built from TRBV15 and TRBJ1-2; D may be TRBD1 (5 bases). V gave up 5 bases and J gave up 2 bases, with 18 bases separating them. Germline lookup yields CDR1 LNHNV and CDR2 YYDKDF (reference sequence). The CDR3 is made up of 16 amino acids. DNA of the CDR3: TGTGCCACCAGCGGACCTCCGGGACGGAAGAACTATGGCTACACCTTC. This encodes CATSGPPGRKNYGYTF.

This clonotype was seen at least ten times. This chain uses TRBV20-1 with TRBJ2-1, with 7 bases matching TRBD2. From germline, CDR1 is DFQATT and CDR2 SNEGSKA (reference sequence). CDR3 size: 14 residues. V shed 4 bases, J shed 7 bases, and the junction held 10 bases outside the gene matches. The CDR3, as DNA: TGCAGTGCTATGTCTTCGGCGGGGGAAAATGAGCAGTTCTTC. It translates to CSAMSSAGENEQFF.

This clonotype is a singleton in its sample. V gene TRBV4-3 combines with J gene TRBJ2-7; D gene unclear. Germline V gene data show CDR1 as LGHNA and CDR2 as YSLEER. The CDR3 totals 15 residues. V lost 4 bases and J lost 2, with 15 bases in between. This CDR3 reads CASSLQETSTYEQYF. CDR3 nucleotide sequence: TGCGCCAGCAGCCTCCAGGAGACATCTACCTACGAGCAGTACTTC.

The chain combines TRBV9 with TRBJ2-3; D may be TRBD1 (5 bases). Trimming removed 3 bases at V and 1 base at J, with 12 bases between. The CDR3 is 15 amino acids. Germline V lookup: CDR1 SGDLS, CDR2 YYNGEE. The CDR3: CASSGRTQRTDTQYF. Written as DNA, the CDR3 is TGTGCCAGCAGCGGCAGGACACAGCGCACAGATACGCAGTATTTT.

This clonotype was counted many times. V is TRBV7-9 and J is TRBJ2-1; D ambiguous. The CDR3 is made up of 12 amino acids. Germline loops: CDR1 SEHNR, CDR2 FQNEAQ (reference sequence). In DNA, the CDR3 is TGTGGGGCCGGGCGGTTATACAATGAGCAGTTCTTC. Protein sequence: CGAGRLYNEQFF.

The chain links TRBV29-1 to TRBJ2-5, with TRBD1 matching over 7 bases. V lost 4 bases to trimming and J lost 2 bases; unmatched junction nucleotides: 4. This CDR3 has 13 residues. Germline loops: CDR1 SQVTM, CDR2 ANQGSEA. The DNA for the CDR3 is TGCAGCGTTGTACCGGGACAGCAAGAGACCCAGTACTTC. As protein: CSVVPGQQETQYF.

This clonotype was detected ten times or more. The chain uses TRBV3-1 and TRBJ2-7, with D maybe TRBD1 (7 bases). The CDR3 contains 14 residues. Germline CDR1 and CDR2: LGHDT and YNNKEL (reference sequence). V gave up 4 bases and J gave up 0 bases, with 10 bases separating them. The CDR3 coding sequence is TGTGCCAGCAGCCGGGGGGACAGCTCCTACGAGCAGTACTTC. Protein sequence: CASSRGDSSYEQYF.

This clonotype was observed many times. The rearrangement links TRBV5-1 to TRBJ2-2, with a tentative D call TRBD2 (6 bases). The CDR3 covers 16 residues. Germline V lookup: CDR1 SGHRS, CDR2 YFSETQ. V dropped 0 bases and J dropped 3 bases, with 12 bases sitting between them. As DNA, the CDR3 is TGCGCCAGCAGCTTGGGCCCGGGGGAAGACACCGGGGAGCTGTTTTTT. It specifies CASSLGPGEDTGELFF.

This clonotype came up a few times. The rearrangement uses TRBV18 and TRBJ1-2, with 7 positions matching TRBD1. The CDR3 runs to 15 residues. With 0 bases clipped from V and 5 bases from J, the junction kept 6 bases outside the gene matches. Looked up from germline, CDR1 is KGHSH and CDR2 is LQKENI. CDR3 region: CASSPPGTETYGYTF. DNA for the CDR3: TGTGCCAGCTCACCACCGGGGACAGAGACTTATGGCTACACCTTC.

In its sample, this clonotype was seen a few times. The chain couples TRBV9 to TRBJ2-1; 10 bases are a match to TRBD2. The V and J ends lost 2 bases and 4 bases, in that order; junction bases with no gene match: 6. The germline gives CDR1 SGDLS, CDR2 YYNGEE. The CDR3 spans 16 residues. The DNA of the CDR3 is TGTGCCAGCAGCGTGTCTAGCGGGAGATGGTACAATGAGCAGTTCTTC. Its translation is CASSVSSGRWYNEQFF.

This chain connects TRBV7-6 to TRBJ2-7; TRBD2 aligns across 7 bases. CDR1 is SGHVS, CDR2 FNYEAQ, per germline. The length of the CDR3 is 15 residues. Unmatched junction bases numbered 9, after V lost 5 bases and J lost 2 bases. CDR3 sequence: CASSPIALAAYEQYF. The DNA of the CDR3 is TGTGCCAGCAGCCCCATTGCCCTAGCGGCCTACGAGCAGTACTTC.

The chain uses TRBV29-1 and TRBJ2-1; 7 bases fit TRBD2. CDR3 length: 14 amino acids. CDR1 is SQVTM, CDR2 ANQGSEA, per germline. V shed 4 bases and J 0 bases; nucleotides not matched to a gene: 3. CDR3 residues: CSVVTGGSYNEQFF. The DNA of the CDR3 is TGCAGCGTTGTAACGGGAGGCTCCTACAATGAGCAGTTCTTC.

V gene TRBV25-1 combines with J gene TRBJ1-2; a weak D match, TRBD1 (6 bases). The CDR3 contains 15 residues. V was cut by 4 bases and J by 3 bases, with 15 bases left in between. Germline V gene lookup returns CDR1 MGHDK and CDR2 SYGVNS. The CDR3 is CASSGGRWTDYGYTF. Here the CDR3 DNA reads TGTGCCAGCAGTGGGGGCAGGTGGACAGACTATGGCTACACCTTC.

This clonotype was detected a few times. The chain has TRBV7-8 and TRBJ1-6; D is unresolved. V gave up 5 bases and J gave up 1 base, with 18 bases separating them. The CDR3 runs 18 residues. Germline V CDR1 and CDR2: SGHVS, FQNEAQ. CDR3 sequence reads: CASSAEPGFRSYNSPLHF. The CDR3 DNA is TGTGCCAGCAGCGCGGAGCCGGGTTTTAGGTCCTATAATTCACCCCTCCACTTT.

This chain joins TRBV29-1 and TRBJ1-2, with D tentatively TRBD1 (5 bases). The germline V gene has CDR1 SQVTM and CDR2 ANQGSEA. This CDR3 is built from 14 residues. With 2 bases removed from V and 3 bases from J, the gap between germline ends came to 13 bases. The CDR3 is CSVESRGADYGYTF. In DNA form, the CDR3 reads TGCAGCGTTGAATCGAGGGGCGCGGACTATGGCTACACCTTC.

This clonotype was counted a few times. The chain employs TRBV7-9 and TRBJ2-1; a possible D gene is TRBD2 (5 bases). V gave up 5 bases and J gave up 3 bases, with 17 bases separating them. The germline gives CDR1 SEHNR, CDR2 FQNEAQ (reference sequence). CDR3 length equals 16 residues. In nucleotides, the CDR3 is TGTGCCAGCAGCCCTCCGGGGTTTACCTACTACAATGAGCAGTTCTTC. Its protein product is CASSPPGFTYYNEQFF.

This clonotype occurred a few times. The chain has TRBV27 and TRBJ1-2, with 9 bases that match TRBD1. Germline V gives CDR1 MNHEY, CDR2 SMNVEV (reference sequence). V shed 4 bases, J shed 0 bases, and the junction held 6 bases outside the gene matches. The CDR3 is 16 residues long. The CDR3 DNA sequence: TGTGCCAGCAGTTCGTACAGGGGGCGAGCTAACTATGGCTACACCTTC. Translating gives CASSSYRGRANYGYTF.

The CDR3 loop reads CASSSQGGGLYGYTF. The CDR3 DNA sequence: TGCGCCAGCAGCAGCCAGGGGGGGGGACTCTATGGCTACACCTTC. J is TRBJ1-2 and V is TRBV5-1, with TRBD1 matching over 7 bases. The CDR3 has 15 amino acids. Germline trimming cut 4 bases from V and 4 bases from J; bases unmatched to any gene: 10. The germline gives CDR1 SGHRS, CDR2 YFSETQ.

The chain carries TRBV20-1 and TRBJ2-3; D gene uncertain. The CDR3 is 13 amino acids. V shed 5 bases and J shed 4 bases, with 13 bases lying between them. Germline-derived CDR1 and CDR2 are DFQATT and SNEGSKA (reference sequence). CDR3 DNA sequence: TGCAGTGCTCTGAAATCCCTGGCAGATACGCAGTATTTT. Translated: CSALKSLADTQYF.

The V gene is TRBV29-1, the J gene TRBJ1-1; possible D gene TRBD1, 5 bases. This CDR3 has 13 amino acids. In germline, CDR1 is SQVTM, CDR2 ANQGSEA. The V end lost 4 bases, the J end lost 3 bases, and 12 bases lay between the germline ends. For the CDR3, the DNA is TGCAGCGTTGGGTGGGGGGTCCACACTGAAGCTTTCTTT. Protein product: CSVGWGVHTEAFF.